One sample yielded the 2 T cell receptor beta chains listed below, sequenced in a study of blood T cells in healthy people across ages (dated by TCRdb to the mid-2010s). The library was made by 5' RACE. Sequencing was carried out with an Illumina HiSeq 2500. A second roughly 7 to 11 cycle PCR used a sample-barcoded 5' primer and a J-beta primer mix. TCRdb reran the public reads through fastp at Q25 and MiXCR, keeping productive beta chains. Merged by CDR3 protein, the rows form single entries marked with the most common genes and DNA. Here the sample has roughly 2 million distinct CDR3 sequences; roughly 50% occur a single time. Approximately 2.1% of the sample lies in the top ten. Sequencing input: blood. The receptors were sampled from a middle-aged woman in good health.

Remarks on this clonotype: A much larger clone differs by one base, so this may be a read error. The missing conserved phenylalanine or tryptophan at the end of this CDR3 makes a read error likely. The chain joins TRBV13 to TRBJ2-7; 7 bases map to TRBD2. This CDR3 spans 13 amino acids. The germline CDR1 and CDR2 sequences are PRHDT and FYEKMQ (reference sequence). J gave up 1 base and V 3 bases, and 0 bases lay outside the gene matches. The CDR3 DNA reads TGTGCCAGCAGCTTCGGGAGGTCCTACGAGCAGTACTGC. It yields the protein CASSFGRSYEQYC.

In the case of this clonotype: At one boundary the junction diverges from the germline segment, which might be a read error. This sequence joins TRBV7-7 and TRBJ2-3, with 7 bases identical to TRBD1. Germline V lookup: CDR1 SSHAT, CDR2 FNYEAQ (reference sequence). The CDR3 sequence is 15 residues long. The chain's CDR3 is CASSKGQESTDTQYF. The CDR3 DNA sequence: TGTGCTAGCAGCAAAGGACAGGAAAGCACAGATACGCAGTATTTT.